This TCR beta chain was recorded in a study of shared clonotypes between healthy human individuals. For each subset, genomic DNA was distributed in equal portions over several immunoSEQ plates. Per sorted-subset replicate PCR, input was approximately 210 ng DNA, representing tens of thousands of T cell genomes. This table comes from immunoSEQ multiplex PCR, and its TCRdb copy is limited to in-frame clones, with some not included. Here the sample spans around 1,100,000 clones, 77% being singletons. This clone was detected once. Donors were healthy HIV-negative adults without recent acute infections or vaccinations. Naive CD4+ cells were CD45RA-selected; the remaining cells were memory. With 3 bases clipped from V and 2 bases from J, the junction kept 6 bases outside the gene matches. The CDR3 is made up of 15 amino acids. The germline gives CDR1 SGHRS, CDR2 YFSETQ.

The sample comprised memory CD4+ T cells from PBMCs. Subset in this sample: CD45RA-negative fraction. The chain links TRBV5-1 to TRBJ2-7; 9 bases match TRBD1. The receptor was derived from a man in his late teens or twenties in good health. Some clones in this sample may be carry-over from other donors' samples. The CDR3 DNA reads TGCGCCAGCAGCTCGGACAGGGGACCAACCTACGAGCAGTACTTC. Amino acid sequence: CASSSDRGPTYEQYF.